This T cell receptor (beta chain) emerged from a study of cytomegalovirus exposure and HLA in healthy donors. Germline loops: CDR1 SNHLY, CDR2 FYNNEI. The length of the CDR3 is 14 residues. The V end lost 1 base, the J end lost 0 bases, and 7 bases lay between the germline ends. Amplification used 60 Vbeta primers and 13 Jbeta primers. Generated by immunoSEQ multiplex PCR, the TCRdb table keeps only in-frame clones and is missing some. The data contain around 110,000 clones, approximately 80% of them seen just once; the ten biggest clones take up about 3.9%. This clone appeared a single time. Its antigen is as yet unknown. The study, taken as a whole, reports: Across all donors, roughly uniform sequencing depth was an assumption of the presence/absence analyses. Later analysis associated a missense DCLRE1C variant with TCR beta V- and J-gene trimming. Donor immune exposure was known only as CMV serostatus.

The chain carries TRBV2 and TRBJ2-7; D may be TRBD1 (5 bases). The sample taken for sequencing was PBMCs. The origin of this receptor is a woman aged 25 to 39 in good health and CMV-seronegative. The CDR3 spells CASSEDRTSYEQYF. DNA for the CDR3: TGTGCCAGCAGTGAAGACAGGACCTCCTACGAGCAGTACTTC.